A selection of T cell receptor beta chains follows, all from one sample in a study of tissue T cells after allogeneic stem cell transplantation. Profiling relied on immunoSEQ multiplex PCR, and the TCRdb table lists in-frame clones only, not all of them. In the table there are more than 7,500 clones, more than 55% of which are singletons. This specimen consisted of tissue from the jejunum, obtained at autopsy. The source of these receptors is an older female donor with lung cancer. Each CDR3 is given with its conserved first and last residue. A D gene is named only where the DNA matches it firmly. Clone sizes are given selectively: once, few, many, or a class where the clone is expanded.

D,size,length,J,V,CDR3,DNA
TRBD1,.,17,TRBJ1-2,TRBV5-6,CASSLPGQGLANYGYTF,TGTGCCAGCAGCTTACCGGGACAGGGGTTAGCTAACTATGGCTACACCTTC
.,.,16,TRBJ2-1,TRBV18,CASSPSRISERNEQFF,TGTGCCAGCTCACCTAGTAGGATCTCGGAACGCAATGAGCAGTTCTTC
TRBD1,.,14,TRBJ1-2,TRBV2,CASSGSQGGSGYTF,TGTGCCAGCAGTGGTTCTCAGGGGGGCTCTGGCTACACCTTC
TRBD1,medium-sized,15,TRBJ1-2,TRBV6-6,CASSPRQGRNYGYTF,TGTGCCAGCAGCCCGCGACAGGGCCGAAACTATGGCTACACCTTC
.,.,12,TRBJ2-3,TRBV12-3/TRBV12-4,CASSLGTDTQYF,TGTGCCAGCAGTTTAGGCACAGATACGCAGTATTTT
.,few,16,TRBJ2-4,TRBV19,CASTSPNEGKRNIQYF,TGTGCCAGTACCTCCCCAAATGAGGGGAAACGGAACATTCAGTACTTC
.,.,14,TRBJ1-6,TRBV2,CASYRDGTNSPLHF,TGTGCCAGCTACCGGGACGGAACTAATTCACCCCTCCACTTT
.,.,15,TRBJ1-4,TRBV6-1,CASREIGGGNEKLFF,TGTGCCAGCAGGGAAATTGGGGGAGGTAATGAAAAACTGTTTTTT
.,.,15,TRBJ2-3,TRBV27,CASSLQPWRTDTQYF,TGTGCCAGCAGTTTACAACCCTGGAGAACAGATACGCAGTATTTT
.,.,16,TRBJ2-5,TRBV5-1,CASSFDPRVYGETQYF,TGCGCCAGCAGCTTTGATCCGCGGGTCTATGGGGAGACCCAGTACTTC
TRBD1,.,18,TRBJ1-1,TRBV18,CASSPTRQGQGANTEAFF,TGTGCCAGCTCACCTACACGGCAGGGACAGGGGGCGAACACTGAAGCTTTCTTT
TRBD2,.,14,TRBJ2-3,TRBV5-1,CASRSGGYTDTQYF,TGCGCCAGCAGATCGGGGGGTTACACAGATACGCAGTATTTT
TRBD1,.,19,TRBJ2-6,TRBV11-3,CASSNTAGTGGSGANVLTF,TGTGCCAGCAGCAATACCGCCGGGACAGGGGGCTCTGGGGCCAACGTCCTGACTTTC
.,.,14,TRBJ1-1,TRBV18,CASSPDRKNTEAFF,TGTGCCAGCTCACCTGACAGGAAGAACACTGAAGCTTTCTTT
.,few,16,TRBJ1-3,TRBV18,CASSPSADRLGNTIYF,TGTGCCAGCTCACCATCCGCAGACCGACTCGGAAACACCATATATTTT
TRBD1,.,14,TRBJ2-2,TRBV19,CASKLTGDTGELFF,TGTGCCAGTAAACTTACAGGGGACACCGGGGAGCTGTTTTTT
.,.,18,TRBJ2-1,TRBV19,CASSIAKIQGYSYNEQFF,TGTGCCAGTAGTATAGCAAAAATACAAGGCTATTCCTACAATGAGCAGTTCTTC
.,.,15,TRBJ2-1,TRBV18,CASSPQRNSYNEQFF,TGTGCCAGCTCACCCCAGCGGAATTCCTACAATGAGCAGTTCTTC